Listed here is a single TCR beta chain. The CDR3 contains 14 residues. V lost 1 base and J lost 5, with 9 bases in between. Germline values: CDR1 SGHVS, CDR2 FNYEAQ. The data are from a study of technical replicates of blood from a handful of donors. The repertoire was sequenced with immunoSEQ multiplex PCR; TCRdb's copy has only in-frame clones and lacks some. The repertoire holds roughly 60,000 clones, with about nine tenths as singletons. The source material was PBMCs. The sequence was obtained from a human donor in good health. Some clones in this sample may be carry-over from other donors' samples. The rearrangement uses TRBV7-6 and TRBJ2-1, with D possibly matching TRBD1 (6 bases). CDR3 region: CASSLDRVHNEQFF. The CDR3 DNA reads TGTGCCAGCAGCTTAGACAGGGTACACAATGAGCAGTTCTTC.